The 21 T cell receptor beta chains below were found in one sample sequenced in a study of breast tumors, draining lymph nodes, adjacent tissues (dated by TCRdb to the mid-2010s). The library was prepared using multiplex PCR. Sequencing was carried out with an Illumina HiSeq 2000. The raw public reads went through TCRdb reprocessing: fastp at Q25, MiXCR clone calling, in-frame beta chains kept. For every CDR3 protein sequence, its rows merge into one entry that carries the most common genes and DNA. The table for this sample lists under 350,000 distinct CDR3 sequences; over 30% of them were counted only once. Jointly, the top ten make up around 1.1% of the sample. The lymph node samples were taken from the axillary draining lymph nodes of breast cancer patients. The specimen sequenced was axillary lymph node tissue. The receptors were gathered from a female donor with breast cancer. Some clones in this sample may be carry-over from other donors' samples.

On this clonotype itself: One junction end does not reproduce the germline sequence, and a read error may be involved. V and J are TRBV15 and TRBJ2-1, with 9 bases aligning to TRBD2. Per germline, CDR1 LNHNV and CDR2 YYDKDF (reference sequence). CDR3 length: 15 residues. The chain's CDR3 is CATNRDAGGPGEQSF. The CDR3 bases are TGTGCCACCAACAGAGATGCGGGAGGGCCGGGGGAGCAGTCCTTC.

Ten or more counts support this clonotype. The rearrangement links TRBV6-1 to TRBJ1-3; D is unresolved. The CDR3 has 14 residues. Germline CDR1 and CDR2: MNHNS and SASEGT. V dropped 2 bases and J dropped 2 bases, with 7 bases sitting between them. CDR3 DNA: TGTGCCAGCAGTGAAACGAGTCCTGGAAACACCATATATTTT. Its translation: CASSETSPGNTIYF.

Many counts were recorded for this clonotype. The rearrangement links TRBV9 to TRBJ2-7; 10 positions match TRBD1. The CDR3 is made up of 18 amino acids. The V gene end was trimmed by 4 bases and the J gene end by 6 bases; junction bases not matched to a gene: 19. The germline V gene has CDR1 SGDLS and CDR2 YYNGEE. CDR3 nucleotides: TGTGCCAGCAGCCCAAGGACAGGGGGTAAGGGGGATGATGGCGAGCAGTACTTC. It translates to CASSPRTGGKGDDGEQYF.

At least ten counts were recorded for this clonotype. J is TRBJ1-4 and V is TRBV28; D gene ambiguous. Trimming took off 4 bases at V and 6 bases at J, with 6 bases between the two ends. The CDR3 spans 12 residues. The V gene's germline CDR1 is MDHEN and CDR2 SYDVKM. CDR3 DNA sequence: TGTGCCAGCAGTTCCCTTTATGAAAAACTGTTTTTT. It codes for CASSSLYEKLFF. Supplemented by reference TRBV28 and TRBJ1-4, the full variable domain reads DVKVTQSSRYLVKRTGEKVFLECVQDMDHENMFWYRQDPGLGLRLIYFSYDVKMKEKGDIPEGYSVSREKKERFSLILESASTNQTSMYLCASSSLYEKLFFGSGTQLSVL.

This clonotype was observed many times. The J gene is TRBJ2-2, the V gene TRBV20-1, with D hard to call. CDR1 is DFQATT, CDR2 SNEGSKA, per germline (reference sequence). V was trimmed by 4 bases and J by 0 bases, leaving 9 bases between them. The CDR3 contains 14 residues. CDR3 protein: CSAKAFTNTGELFF. DNA of the CDR3: TGCAGTGCTAAGGCCTTCACGAACACCGGGGAGCTGTTTTTT.

About this clonotype: Germline and junction disagree at one end, which may indicate a read error. The chain links TRBV7-2 to TRBJ2-1, with D perhaps assigned TRBD1 or TRBD2 (6 bases each). The CDR3 covers 15 residues. Looked up from germline, CDR1 is SGHTA and CDR2 is FQGNSA. The CDR3 reads CASSLFVSGGEEQLF. The CDR3 DNA follows: TGTGCCAGCAGCCTATTCGTATCCGGGGGCGAAGAGCAGCTCTTC. Filled out from reference TRBV7-2 and TRBJ2-1, the complete variable domain reads GAGVSQSPSNKVTEKGKDVELRCDPISGHTALYWYRQSLGQGLEFLIYFQGNSAPDKSGLPSDRFSAERTGGSVSTLTIQRTQQEDSAVYLCASSLFVSGGEEQLFGPGTRLTVL.

Ten or more counts support this clonotype. The V gene is TRBV3-1, the J gene TRBJ2-6; D unresolved. CDR1 is LGHDT, CDR2 YNNKEL, per germline (reference sequence). There are 12 residues in the CDR3. V lost 6 bases and J lost 4, with 4 bases in between. The CDR3 DNA sequence: TGTGCCAGCAGGGAGGGGGCCAACGTCCTGACTTTC. Translating it yields CASREGANVLTF.

This chain joins TRBV20-1 and TRBJ2-3, with 9 nucleotides matching TRBD2. With V trimmed by 5 bases and J by 11 bases, 14 bases remained unmatched. The CDR3 loop spans 14 amino acids. Germline CDR1 reads DFQATT; CDR2 reads SNEGSKA (reference sequence). CDR3 nucleotide sequence: TGCAGTGCTTTGGCGGGAGGGACCTACAATGAGCAGTATTTT. Residues: CSALAGGTYNEQYF.

Points on this clonotype: The CDR3 carries no conserved terminal phenylalanine or tryptophan, so it likely arises from a read error. The CDR3 is CASGDFGLARNEQYL. In DNA form, the CDR3 reads TGCGCCAGCGGTGATTTCGGACTAGCGAGGAACGAGCAGTACCTC. The chain combines TRBV10-1 with TRBJ2-7, with 9 bases aligning to TRBD2. The CDR3 runs 15 residues. CDR1 is WNHNN and CDR2 is SYGVQD in the germline V gene (reference sequence).

This clonotype came up once. A read error may be the cause here, since a much bigger clone is one base away. The chain joins TRBV12-3 or TRBV12-4 to TRBJ2-1; D is uncertain. V was shortened by 3 bases and J by 5 bases, with 5 bases between the two germline ends. The CDR3 contains 12 residues. In DNA form, the CDR3 reads TGTGCCAGCAGTTTTAGCCACAATGAGCAGTTCTTC. Its translation is CASSFSHNEQFF.

Remarks on this clonotype: This CDR3 is missing its conserved last phenylalanine or tryptophan, likely due to a read error. The V and J genes are TRBV19 and TRBJ2-5, with a weak D call TRBD1 (6 bases). The length of the CDR3 is 15 residues. Germline-derived CDR1 and CDR2 are LNHDA and SQIVND (reference sequence). V shed 6 bases and J shed 4 bases, with 18 bases lying between them. The CDR3: CASSLGGLSGETQYY. In DNA form, the CDR3 reads TGTGCCAGTAGCCTAGGGGGATTATCCGGAGAGACCCAGTACTAC.

This clonotype was seen a handful of times. This chain joins TRBV28 and TRBJ2-7, with TRBD2 matching over 8 bases. This CDR3 has 13 amino acids. Trimming took 8 bases from V and 1 from J; bases not matched to a gene: 4. Looked up from germline, CDR1 is MDHEN and CDR2 is SYDVKM. The CDR3 reads CASYQRESYEQYF. CDR3 DNA sequence: TGTGCCAGCTACCAGCGGGAGTCCTACGAGCAGTACTTC.

The rearrangement uses TRBV29-1 and TRBJ2-5, with TRBD2 identical over 15 bases. Unmatched junction bases numbered 3, after V lost 6 bases and J lost 4 bases. Germline CDR1 is SQVTM and CDR2 is ANQGSEA. CDR3 size: 14 residues. Here the CDR3 reads CSVAGLAGGETQYF. The CDR3 nucleotides read TGCAGCGTGGCGGGACTAGCGGGAGGAGAGACCCAGTACTTC.

This clonotype was recorded at least ten times. The genes are TRBV24-1 and TRBJ1-2; perhaps TRBD1 as D (6 bases). The CDR3 totals 14 residues. V dropped 4 bases and J dropped 4 bases, with 12 bases sitting between them. CDR1 is KGHDR and CDR2 is SFDVKD in the germline V gene. The CDR3 reads CATSDPQGSYGYTF. The CDR3 DNA follows: TGTGCCACCAGTGACCCACAGGGATCCTATGGCTACACCTTC.

For this clonotype: Since a much larger clone is just one base distant, this may be a read error. Lacking the conserved final phenylalanine or tryptophan, this CDR3 likely reflects a read error. V gene TRBV5-4 combines with J gene TRBJ2-3, with D perhaps TRBD1 (5 bases). Germline V lookup: CDR1 SGHNT, CDR2 YYREEE (reference sequence). Trimming took 2 bases from V and 2 from J, leaving 15 bases between them. This CDR3 is 16 amino acids long. The CDR3 loop is CASSFRGHLVTDTQYL. The CDR3 region has the DNA TGTGCCAGCAGCTTTCGTGGACACCTGGTCACAGATACGCAGTATCTT.

V is TRBV28 and J is TRBJ2-5; 9 positions agree with TRBD2. The germline CDR1 and CDR2 sequences are MDHEN and SYDVKM. V lost 2 bases, J lost 3 bases, and 4 bases stayed unmatched. The CDR3 has 15 amino acids. The CDR3: CASSLAGGVKETQYF. CDR3 sequence (DNA): TGTGCCAGCAGTTTAGCGGGAGGGGTAAAAGAGACCCAGTACTTC.

There are many counts of this clonotype. The rearrangement links TRBV7-9 to TRBJ2-7; TRBD2 matches at 9 bases. This CDR3 is 15 amino acids long. J lost 6 bases, V lost 5 bases, and 11 bases had no gene match. The germline V gene encodes CDR1 SEHNR and CDR2 FQNEAQ (reference sequence). CDR3 region: CASSLVAGAGLEQYF. The DNA for the CDR3 is TGTGCCAGCAGCCTAGTAGCGGGAGCGGGTCTCGAGCAGTACTTC.

This clonotype was seen repeatedly, ten times or more. This chain connects TRBV25-1 to TRBJ2-7; no firm D call. The V end was cut by 3 bases, the J end by 3 bases, with 6 bases between. The germline CDR1 and CDR2 sequences are MGHDK and SYGVNS. The CDR3 is 12 amino acids. In nucleotides, the CDR3 is TGTGCCAGCAGTGATGGGTTCTACGAGCAGTACTTC. This encodes CASSDGFYEQYF.

This clonotype was observed many times. The V and J genes are TRBV20-1 and TRBJ2-7; tentative D call: TRBD2 (5 bases). The CDR3 contains 15 residues. The V end lost 0 bases, the J end lost 2 bases, and 14 bases lay between the germline ends. Per germline, CDR1 DFQATT and CDR2 SNEGSKA (reference sequence). CDR3 nucleotide sequence: TGCAGTGCTAGAGATGGGATGGCGGGTACCTACGAGCAGTACTTC. Translation: CSARDGMAGTYEQYF.

At least ten counts were recorded for this clonotype. The chain is built from TRBV9 and TRBJ2-7; 10 bases map to TRBD2. V dropped 1 base and J dropped 2; count of bases not matched to a gene: 9. This CDR3 has 17 residues. The germline V gene encodes CDR1 SGDLS and CDR2 YYNGEE. This CDR3 reads CASSVKGGLAETYEQYF. CDR3 sequence (DNA): TGTGCCAGCAGCGTAAAGGGTGGACTAGCGGAAACCTACGAGCAGTACTTC.

This clonotype was recorded many times. This chain's CDR3 is CASSLDRGQNEKLFF. DNA for the CDR3: TGTGCCAGCAGCTTAGATAGGGGGCAGAATGAAAAACTGTTTTTT. The V call is TRBV7-9, the J call TRBJ1-4, with 7 positions matching TRBD1. The CDR3 length is 15 residues. The V gene end was trimmed by 1 base and the J gene end by 5 bases; junction bases not matched to a gene: 4. The germline CDR1 and CDR2 sequences are SEHNR and FQNEAQ (reference sequence).